A single sample is the source of the 30 T cell receptor beta chains below, sequenced in a study of tumor and adjacent non-tumor tissue in lung cancer. A modified ARM-PCR protocol with three rounds of nested PCR amplified TCRbeta. MiXCR, applied by TCRdb to the multiplex PCR reads, yields one record per CDR3 protein. In the table there are roughly 48,000 distinct CDR3 sequences, 60% to 65% of which are singletons. No cell sorting was done before RNA was extracted from the tissue. More than 3 cm separated this lung sample from the edge of the tumor. The source material was distant non-tumor lung tissue. These receptors were obtained from a woman in her seventies with non-small cell lung cancer.

Comment on this clonotype: Since a much larger clone is just one base distant, this may be a read error. This chain uses TRBV14 with TRBJ2-1; D possibly corresponds to TRBD2 (6 bases). The germline V gene encodes CDR1 SGHDN and CDR2 FVKESK. CDR3 length: 16 amino acids. The V end was cut by 0 bases, the J end by 4 bases, with 13 bases between. CDR3 sequence reads: CASSQDPGDGYNEQFF. CDR3 in DNA: TGTGCCAGCAGCCAAGATCCGGGGGATGGGTACAATGAGCAGTTCTTC. The full variable domain, with the rest looked up from reference TRBV14 and TRBJ2-1, is EAGVTQFPSHSVIEKGQTVTLRCDPISGHDNLYWYRRVMGKEIKFLLHFVKESKQDESGMPNNRFLAERTGGTYSTLKVQPAELEDSGVYFCASSQDPGDGYNEQFFGPGTRLTVL.

In its sample, this clonotype was seen many times. The rearrangement links TRBV20-1 to TRBJ2-7; D gene unclear. The CDR3 runs 11 residues. Trimming removed 7 bases at V and 3 bases at J, with 10 bases between. Germline values: CDR1 DFQATT, CDR2 SNEGSKA (reference sequence). CDR3 coding DNA: TGCAGTGTTCAAAACTTCTACGAGCAGTACTTC. Translated: CSVQNFYEQYF.

The table lists this clonotype with a count of one. At one boundary the junction diverges from the germline segment, which might be a read error. The rearrangement uses TRBV6-5 and TRBJ1-5, with TRBD1 as a possible D gene (6 bases). The CDR3 length is 14 residues. Germline V gene data show CDR1 as MNHEY and CDR2 as SVGAGI. CDR3 nucleotides: TGTACCAGCAGTCATACCCCACCGCGGGGGCCCCAGCACTTT. It encodes CTSSHTPPRGPQHF.

This clonotype turned up a few times. Germline and junction disagree at one end, which may indicate a read error. This chain joins TRBV6-2 or TRBV6-3 and TRBJ2-3; 8 nucleotides line up with TRBD2. Germline lookup yields CDR1 MNHEY and CDR2 SVGEGT. This CDR3 region has 14 residues. The CDR3 bases are TGTGCTAGCAGTTTAGCGGGATCCGCAGATATGCAGTATTTT. Translation: CASSLAGSADMQYF.

This chain links TRBV5-5 with TRBJ1-5; TRBD1 might be the D (6 bases). Germline-derived CDR1 and CDR2 are SGHKS and YYEKEE (reference sequence). Trimming stripped 4 bases from V and 7 bases from J, with 15 bases between. This CDR3 has 14 amino acids. CDR3 in amino acids: CASSPCLGGQPQHF. The CDR3 DNA reads as TGTGCCAGCAGCCCATGCCTTGGGGGCCAGCCCCAGCATTTT.

This clonotype was recorded at least ten times. The chain links TRBV6-1 to TRBJ2-7, with TRBD1 matching over 9 bases. Trimming cost V 4 bases and J 4 bases; bases outside gene matches: 2. The CDR3 length is 13 residues. CDR1 MNHNS and CDR2 SASEGT come from the germline V gene. The CDR3 DNA sequence: TGTGCCAGCAGTGGGGACAGGGATTACGAGCAGTACTTC. As protein: CASSGDRDYEQYF.

The chain uses TRBV12-3 or TRBV12-4 and TRBJ1-5; TRBD1 matches at 7 bases. V dropped 5 bases and J dropped 4; count of bases not matched to a gene: 11. This CDR3 contains 16 residues. Here the CDR3 DNA reads TGTGCCAGCAGTGCGAAGGCAGGGGGTGTTAATCAGCCCCAGCATTTT. This sequence encodes CASSAKAGGVNQPQHF.

Comments on this clonotype: A much larger clone differs from this one at a single base, so this may be a read error. Since no conserved phenylalanine or tryptophan closes the CDR3, a read error is the likely cause. The chain couples TRBV15 to TRBJ2-1; D is ambiguous. The CDR3 is made up of 14 amino acids. Germline loops: CDR1 LNHNV, CDR2 YYDKDF (reference sequence). Trimming removed 0 bases at V and 5 bases at J, with 8 bases between. The DNA of the CDR3 is TGTGCCACCAGCAGAGATAAGGTTGACAATGAGCAGTTCTTA. Protein product: CATSRDKVDNEQFL.

The V and J genes are TRBV30 and TRBJ2-3; perhaps TRBD2 as D (5 bases). The CDR3 totals 14 residues. In germline, CDR1 is GTSNPN, CDR2 SVGIG (reference sequence). The germline V and J ends were trimmed by 5 bases and 4 bases, with 16 bases remaining between them. CDR3 DNA: TGTGCCTGGGCCTCGGGGTCATTGGCAGATACGCAGTATTTT. It translates to CAWASGSLADTQYF.

As concerns this clonotype: A much larger clone lies a single base off, so this may be a read error. This chain links TRBV5-1 with TRBJ2-1; 10 bases align to TRBD2. Trimming at V came to 3 bases and at J to 8 bases, leaving 8 bases not matched to a gene. CDR1 and CDR2 from the germline V gene are SGHRS and YFSETQ. The CDR3 has 15 amino acids. DNA of the CDR3: TGCGCCAGCAGCTCGTATTCTAGCGGGAGTGATGAGCAGTTCTTC. Its translation is CASSSYSSGSDEQFF.

Concerning this clonotype itself: One end of the junction varies from germline; a read error may be responsible. The chain combines TRBV4-2 with TRBJ2-2, with D possibly TRBD2 on 6 matching bases. There are 16 residues in the CDR3. Germline V gives CDR1 LGHNA, CDR2 YNFKEQ. The CDR3 reads CASGQDRTPRTGGLFF. The CDR3 DNA sequence: TGTGCCAGCGGCCAAGATAGGACCCCACGTACCGGGGGGCTGTTTTTT.

Regarding this clonotype: This CDR3 fails to terminate in the conserved phenylalanine or tryptophan, so it likely reflects a read error. This rearrangement joins TRBV6-5 to TRBJ1-1; no clear D. Germline assignment: CDR1 MNHEY and CDR2 SVGAGI. The V end lost 5 bases, the J end lost 7 bases, and 17 bases lay between the germline ends. CDR3 length equals 14 residues. The CDR3 sequence is CASSASSSVSEAFL. The DNA of the CDR3 is TGTGCCAGCAGTGCCTCGAGTAGCGTTAGTGAAGCTTTCCTT.

To note about this clonotype: This sequence may be a read error, since a much larger clone differs from it by one base. The chain recombines TRBV30 with TRBJ2-7; 8 nucleotides agree with TRBD1. J was trimmed by 9 bases and V by 5 bases; bases with no gene match: 15. This CDR3 region has 14 residues. Germline V CDR1 and CDR2: GTSNPN, SVGIG (reference sequence). DNA for the CDR3: TGTGCCTGGGGGGGTCAGGGGGCGATTGTTGTGCAGTACTTC. Its protein is CAWGGQGAIVVQYF.

A remark on this clonotype: The junction shows a germline mismatch at one end, possibly a read error. The V gene is TRBV6-1, the J gene TRBJ2-1, with 8 nucleotides matching TRBD1. The length of the CDR3 is 15 residues. The germline V gene encodes CDR1 MNHNS and CDR2 SASEGT. In DNA form, the CDR3 reads TGTGCCGGCAGGTCTGGGACAGGTACCTACAATGAGCAATTCTTC. This translates into CAGRSGTGTYNEQFF.

As regards this clonotype: Possible read error: a much larger clone is one base away. The chain couples TRBV7-8 to TRBJ2-5, with TRBD2 matching over 9 bases. This CDR3 spans 16 amino acids. V lost 9 bases and J lost 4; bases outside the gene matches: 15. Germline lookup yields CDR1 SGHVS and CDR2 FQNEAQ. The CDR3 sequence: CASDAISGSVLETQYF. The CDR3 DNA reads TGTGCCAGTGACGCCATTAGCGGGAGTGTGTTAGAGACCCAGTACTTC.

Only one count was recorded for this clonotype. Compared with germline, one end of the junction differs, possibly owing to a read error. The chain joins TRBV28 to TRBJ2-7; weak D call: TRBD2 (6 bases). This CDR3 spans 14 amino acids. Looked up from germline, CDR1 is MDHEN and CDR2 is SYDVKM. The chain's CDR3 is CASSLPTSTYEQYF. Written as DNA, the CDR3 is TGCGCCAGCAGTTTACCCACTAGCACCTACGAGCAGTATTTC.

This clonotype was detected only a few times. The final CDR3 position lacks the conserved phenylalanine or tryptophan, pointing to a likely read error. The CDR3 protein is CASSPGQSTDTQYL. In DNA, the CDR3 is TGTGCCAGCAGCCCGGGACAGAGTACAGATACGCAGTATTTG. The chain is built from TRBV14 and TRBJ2-3, with TRBD1 matching 7 bases. The ends lost 4 bases at V and 3 bases at J; junction bases unmatched: 4. CDR1 and CDR2 (germline): SGHDN, FVKESK. The CDR3 has 14 amino acids.

As concerns this clonotype: Since the CDR3 does not end with the conserved phenylalanine or tryptophan, this likely comes from a read error. The chain is built from TRBV12-3 or TRBV12-4 and TRBJ1-5, with unresolved D. The CDR3 extends over 14 amino acids. CDR3 loop: CASSPTPKNRPQHS. CDR3 DNA: TGTGCCAGCAGCCCCACCCCAAAAAATCGGCCCCAGCATTCT.

As to this clonotype: A much larger clone sits a single nucleotide away, making a read error possible. The chain links TRBV28 to TRBJ2-3; the D gene is possibly TRBD1 (6 bases). Trimming removed 10 bases from V and 6 bases from J, with 20 bases in between. This CDR3 region has 14 residues. The germline gives CDR1 MDHEN, CDR2 SYDVKM. CDR3 bases: TGTGCCATCTCCGGGACAATCGAATGGGATACGCAGTATTTT. This encodes CAISGTIEWDTQYF.

Concerning this clonotype itself: The conserved phenylalanine or tryptophan is not found at the CDR3 terminus, so this likely reflects a read error. The chain uses TRBV6-5 and TRBJ1-6, with a tentative D call TRBD1 (6 bases). From germline, CDR1 is MNHEY and CDR2 SVGAGI. Trimming removed 0 bases from V and 6 bases from J, with 15 bases in between. The CDR3 is 17 residues long. In DNA form, the CDR3 reads TGTGCCAGCAGTTACTCCTCAGGGGCAGGGTTTAATTCACCCCTCCACTCT. Translated: CASSYSSGAGFNSPLHS.

The rearrangement links TRBV28 to TRBJ1-1; 11 nucleotides match TRBD1. V shed 6 bases, J shed 3 bases, and the junction held 12 bases outside the gene matches. CDR1 and CDR2 from the germline V gene are MDHEN and SYDVKM. This CDR3 spans 17 amino acids. The CDR3 DNA is TGTGCCAGCAGCCCCCCCGGGACAGGGGGGGGAGACACTGAAGCTTTCTTT. Its translation is CASSPPGTGGGDTEAFF.

Regarding this clonotype: This may be a read error: a much more frequent sequence differs by one nucleotide. The rearrangement uses TRBV6-1 and TRBJ2-7; 10 bases align to TRBD2. Germline loops: CDR1 MNHNS, CDR2 SASEGT. The CDR3 sequence is 15 residues long. CDR3 sequence reads: CASGERLAGDYELYF. In nucleotides, the CDR3 is TGTGCCAGCGGTGAAAGGCTAGCGGGAGACTACGAGCTGTACTTC.

Points on this clonotype: A read error may produce the germline difference seen at one junction end. This chain joins TRBV5-6 and TRBJ2-1, with 10 bases that match TRBD2. Germline V gene data show CDR1 as SGHDT and CDR2 as YYEEEE. This CDR3 has 20 residues. The CDR3 sequence is CVSSRGASGSGLSSYNEQFF. The DNA for the CDR3 is TGTGTCAGCAGTCGGGGAGCTAGCGGGAGTGGCTTGAGCTCCTACAATGAGCAGTTCTTC.

As regards this clonotype: At one end, the junction sequence differs from germline, possibly due to a read error. The chain recombines TRBV11-1 with TRBJ1-2; D gene uncertain. This CDR3 contains 14 residues. Germline-derived CDR1 and CDR2 are SGHAT and FQDESV (reference sequence). The CDR3 spells CASSHLGVGYGCTF. The CDR3 coding sequence is TGTGCCAGCAGTCATTTGGGAGTTGGCTATGGCTGTACTTTC.

This clonotype was picked up many times. The rearrangement uses TRBV28 and TRBJ1-4; 8 nucleotides align to TRBD1. V gave up 6 bases and J gave up 8 bases; unmatched junction bases: 11. From germline, CDR1 is MDHEN and CDR2 SYDVKM. The CDR3 runs 15 residues. In DNA form, the CDR3 reads TGTGCCAGCAGAGGGGGACAGGTAGAGAACGAAAAACTGTTTTTT. It encodes CASRGGQVENEKLFF.

Concerning this clonotype: One end of the junction varies from germline; a read error may be responsible. The chain joins TRBV11-1 to TRBJ2-1; 8 positions agree with TRBD2. Germline loops: CDR1 SGHAT, CDR2 FQDESV (reference sequence). This CDR3 region has 16 residues. CDR3 region: CANSIALAGLYNEQFF. In DNA, the CDR3 is TGTGCCAACAGCATAGCCCTAGCGGGTCTGTACAATGAGCAGTTCTTC. Together with reference TRBV11-1 and TRBJ2-1, the CDR3 gives the full variable domain: EAEVAQSPRYKITEKSQAVAFWCDPISGHATLYWYRQILGQGPELLVQFQDESVVDDSQLPKDRFSAERLKGVDSTLKIQPAELGDSAMYLCANSIALAGLYNEQFFGPGTRLTVL.

Worth noting for this clonotype: The final CDR3 position lacks the conserved phenylalanine or tryptophan, pointing to a likely read error. V is TRBV2 and J is TRBJ2-7; D call uncertain. Deletions cut 4 bases from V and 3 bases from J, with 16 bases between. CDR1 and CDR2 (germline): SNHLY, FYNNEI. The CDR3 contains 15 residues. The CDR3 loop reads CASSVGTSMSYEQYI. The CDR3 nucleotides are TGTGCCAGCAGTGTCGGTACGTCAATGAGCTACGAGCAGTACATC.

This clonotype was counted at least ten times. The chain employs TRBV13 and TRBJ2-1, with TRBD2 identical over 7 bases. This CDR3 contains 15 residues. Trimming removed 6 bases from V and 0 bases from J; junction bases left unmatched: 5. In germline, CDR1 is PRHDT, CDR2 FYEKMQ (reference sequence). The CDR3: CASRWRGSSYNEQFF. For the CDR3, the DNA is TGTGCCAGCAGATGGCGGGGGAGCTCCTACAATGAGCAGTTCTTC. The whole variable domain, remainder taken from reference TRBV13 and TRBJ2-1, is AAGVIQSPRHLIKEKRETATLKCYPIPRHDTVYWYQQGPGQDPQFLISFYEKMQSDKGSIPDRFSAQQFSDYHSELNMSSLELGDSALYFCASRWRGSSYNEQFFGPGTRLTVL.

This clonotype came up a few times. A read error may explain this, as a much larger clone is one base away. V usage is TRBV29-1 and J usage is TRBJ2-5; 11 bases align to TRBD2. Germline values: CDR1 SQVTM, CDR2 ANQGSEA. Losses at the gene ends were 7 bases for V and 4 bases for J; bases not matched to a gene: 5. This CDR3 is built from 13 residues. The CDR3 bases are TGCAGCGATCGACTAGCGGGAACAGAGACCCAGTACTTC. Translated: CSDRLAGTETQYF. Complete variable domain (other parts from reference TRBV29-1 and TRBJ2-5): SAVISQKPSRDICQRGTSLTIQCQVDSQVTMMFWYRQQPGQSLTLIATANQGSEATYESGFVIDKFPISRPNLTFSTLTVSNMSPEDSSIYLCSDRLAGTETQYFGPGTRLLVL.

The chain has TRBV30 and TRBJ2-3; 13 positions agree with TRBD2. The CDR3 has 15 amino acids. With V trimmed by 2 bases and J by 5 bases, 4 bases remained unmatched. The germline gives CDR1 GTSNPN, CDR2 SVGIG (reference sequence). Written as DNA, the CDR3 is TGTGCCTGGAGTATACTAGCGGGAGGGGGAGATACGCAGTATTTT. Amino acid sequence: CAWSILAGGGDTQYF.